Following are 18 T cell receptor beta chains from one sample sequenced in a study of blood T cell repertoires in COVID-19. Produced via immunoSEQ multiplex PCR; TCRdb's table is partial and in-frame only. The repertoire has 70,000 to 75,000 clones, over 80% of them found once; the top ten carry 1.8%. The sample consisted of peripheral blood. These receptor sequences come from a woman aged 60 to 75 with acute or convalescent COVID-19.

This clone was counted only a few times. The chain has TRBV5-6 and TRBJ2-7, with D perhaps matching TRBD1 (6 bases). CDR3 length: 15 residues. Germline lookup yields CDR1 SGHDT and CDR2 YYEEEE. V shed 4 bases and J shed 2 bases, with 16 bases lying between them. CDR3 DNA sequence: TGTGCCAGCAGCGGACGGACAGCTAGTACCTACGAGCAGTACTTC. Translated: CASSGRTASTYEQYF.

The chain carries TRBV4-1 and TRBJ2-7; 8 nucleotides match TRBD2. Germline CDR1 is MGHRA and CDR2 is YSYEKL. The V and J ends lost 0 bases and 4 bases, in that order; junction bases with no gene match: 11. The CDR3 spans 17 residues. CDR3 in amino acids: CASSQEGRFGGVYEQYF. CDR3 nucleotides: TGCGCCAGCAGCCAAGAGGGGCGATTCGGGGGGGTATACGAGCAGTACTTC.

This clone has only one observation. This sequence joins TRBV29-1 and TRBJ1-3, with 7 bases lining up with TRBD1. Trimming removed 5 bases from V and 7 bases from J; junction bases left unmatched: 8. CDR1 and CDR2 from the germline V gene are SQVTM and ANQGSEA. The CDR3 length is 13 residues. Here the CDR3 DNA reads TGCAGCGTTACGACAGGGTTTTATAACACCATATATTTT. Its protein product is CSVTTGFYNTIYF.

The CDR3 spells CSASPSGEVGETQYF. The CDR3 DNA is TGCAGTGCTAGTCCTAGCGGGGAAGTTGGGGAGACCCAGTACTTC. The chain has TRBV20-1 and TRBJ2-5; 9 nucleotides line up with TRBD2. After removal of 3 bases from V and 5 bases from J, the junction contained 10 bases not matched to a gene. CDR3 length equals 15 residues. Germline-derived CDR1 and CDR2 are DFQATT and SNEGSKA (reference sequence).

This clone was detected a few times. The V and J genes are TRBV9 and TRBJ2-5; D gene ambiguous. The CDR3 covers 14 residues. V was cut by 0 bases and J by 2 bases, with 8 bases left in between. The germline V gene has CDR1 SGDLS and CDR2 YYNGEE. CDR3 bases: TGTGCCAGCAGCGTAGGGCAGCGTCAAGAGACCCAGTACTTC. Its translation is CASSVGQRQETQYF.

The chain employs TRBV2 and TRBJ2-1; 15 bases agree with TRBD2. The CDR3 extends over 17 amino acids. CDR1 and CDR2 (germline): SNHLY, FYNNEI. Germline trimming cut 0 bases from V and 7 bases from J; bases unmatched to any gene: 4. CDR3 bases: TGTGCCAGCAGTGAAGCAGGACTAGCGGGAGGGCTAAATGAGCAGTTCTTC. Translated: CASSEAGLAGGLNEQFF.

V and J are TRBV3-1 (or the pseudogene TRBV3-2) and TRBJ1-2; D is undetermined. Germline CDR1 reads LGHDT; CDR2 reads YNNKEL (reference sequence). V was shortened by 1 base and J by 8 bases, with 8 bases between the two germline ends. The CDR3 has 12 residues. CDR3 protein: CASSQVQAGYTF. CDR3 DNA sequence: TGTGCCAGCAGCCAAGTCCAGGCAGGCTACACCTTC.

This clone occurred once. The rearrangement joins TRBV3-1 (or the pseudogene TRBV3-2) to TRBJ1-2; D is undetermined. V was shortened by 2 bases and J by 6 bases, with 10 bases between the two germline ends. The CDR3 length is 13 residues. From germline, CDR1 is LGHDT and CDR2 YNNKEL (reference sequence). CDR3 residues: CASSQMVGDGYTF. CDR3 DNA sequence: TGTGCCAGCAGCCAAATGGTCGGTGATGGCTACACCTTC.

V is TRBV15 and J is TRBJ1-4; 7 bases are shared with TRBD1. Germline V gene data show CDR1 as LNHNV and CDR2 as YYDKDF (reference sequence). CDR3 length: 15 amino acids. With V trimmed by 0 bases and J by 7 bases, 5 bases remained unmatched. The CDR3 DNA sequence: TGTGCCACCAGCAGAGAATCAGGGGGTATTGAAAAACTGTTTTTT. This codes for CATSRESGGIEKLFF.

The chain carries TRBV5-1 and TRBJ1-2; D call uncertain. Germline V gene lookup returns CDR1 SGHRS and CDR2 YFSETQ. Trimming removed 0 bases from V and 4 bases from J, with 7 bases in between. This CDR3 contains 13 residues. The CDR3 sequence: CASSLEGSYGYTF. The CDR3 coding sequence is TGCGCCAGCAGCTTGGAAGGGAGCTATGGCTACACCTTC.

The chain recombines TRBV6-5 with TRBJ1-2; TRBD1 is a possible D gene (5 bases). Trimming removed 0 bases at V and 8 bases at J, with 13 bases between. CDR1 is MNHEY and CDR2 is SVGAGI in the germline V gene. This CDR3 has 14 residues. CDR3 in DNA: TGTGCCAGCAGTTACTCGTCAGGGTCAAAAGGCTACACCTTC. Protein: CASSYSSGSKGYTF.

The chain uses TRBV11-2 and TRBJ2-2; 15 bases are a match to TRBD2. Germline V gene data show CDR1 as SGHAT and CDR2 as FQNNGV. J gave up 5 bases and V 2 bases, and 6 bases lay outside the gene matches. The CDR3 has 18 residues. The CDR3 nucleotides read TGTGCCAGCAGCTTATCCGGGACTAGCGGGAGGTGGACCGGGGAGCTGTTTTTT. This gives the protein CASSLSGTSGRWTGELFF.

V and J are TRBV19 and TRBJ2-6; tentatively, D is TRBD2 (5 bases). V lost 3 bases and J lost 0, with 18 bases in between. The germline V gene has CDR1 LNHDA and CDR2 SQIVND (reference sequence). The CDR3 has 19 amino acids. The CDR3, as DNA: TGTGCCAGTAGTATGTCGGGATTGCAGGCGAGCTCTGGGGCCAACGTCCTGACTTTC. Its protein product is CASSMSGLQASSGANVLTF.

This clone was seen a few times. The chain combines TRBV30 with TRBJ1-3; D not certain. Germline CDR1 and CDR2: GTSNPN and SVGIG (reference sequence). The CDR3 covers 16 residues. Trimming left V 1 base short and J 2 bases short, with 15 bases between. The CDR3 loop is CAWSAQQGVAGNTIYF. The CDR3, as DNA: TGTGCCTGGAGTGCCCAACAAGGAGTAGCTGGAAACACCATATATTTT. The complete variable domain, with remaining parts taken from reference TRBV30 and TRBJ1-3, reads SQTIHQWPATLVQPVGSPLSLECTVEGTSNPNLYWYRQAAGRGLQLLFYSVGIGQISSEVPQNLSASRPQDRQFILSSKKLLLSDSGFYLCAWSAQQGVAGNTIYFGEGSWLTVV.

The chain is built from TRBV27 and TRBJ1-3; 7 bases are a match to TRBD1. This CDR3 is built from 13 residues. CDR1 and CDR2 (germline): MNHEY, SMNVEV (reference sequence). J was trimmed by 10 bases and V by 5 bases; bases with no gene match: 8. The CDR3 here is CASSPRQGRTIYF. CDR3 bases: TGTGCCAGCAGTCCCAGACAGGGAAGGACCATATATTTT.

The chain employs TRBV2 and TRBJ1-2; D might be TRBD1 (6 bases). The CDR3 is 14 amino acids. CDR1 is SNHLY and CDR2 is FYNNEI in the germline V gene. V lost 7 bases to trimming and J lost 4 bases, with 16 bases between them. The CDR3: CASKLRDNGYGYTF. The CDR3 nucleotides read TGTGCCAGCAAGCTCCGGGACAATGGCTATGGCTACACCTTC. The variable domain in full, with the rest retrieved from reference TRBV2 and TRBJ1-2, is EPEVTQTPSHQVTQMGQEVILRCVPISNHLYFYWYRQILGQKVEFLVSFYNNEISEKSEIFDDQFSVERPDGSNFTLKIRSTKLEDSAMYFCASKLRDNGYGYTFGSGTRLTVV.

The rearrangement links TRBV9 to TRBJ2-5, with TRBD1 as a possible D gene (6 bases). Germline values: CDR1 SGDLS, CDR2 YYNGEE. The length of the CDR3 is 15 residues. Trimming cost V 3 bases and J 1 base, with 13 bases left between them. The CDR3 sequence is CASSGGGTVQETQYF. The CDR3 nucleotides read TGTGCCAGCAGCGGAGGGGGAACCGTCCAAGAGACCCAGTACTTC.

The chain employs TRBV5-1 and TRBJ2-1, with TRBD1 identical over 7 bases. V shed 4 bases and J 0 bases; nucleotides not matched to a gene: 4. The CDR3 is 15 amino acids. Germline-derived CDR1 and CDR2 are SGHRS and YFSETQ. In nucleotides, the CDR3 is TGCGCCAGCAGCACGACAGGGACCTCCTACAATGAGCAGTTCTTC. This codes for CASSTTGTSYNEQFF.